Listed below are T cell receptor beta chains from one sample, sequenced in a study of shared clonotypes between healthy human individuals. Generated by immunoSEQ multiplex PCR, the TCRdb table keeps only in-frame clones and is missing some. The table lists 1.6 million or so clones, around 98.5% of them singletons. Input material: naive CD4+ T cells sorted from blood. These receptors were collected from a man younger than 45 in good health. The CDR3 runs from the conserved cysteine through the conserved F or W.

V: TRBV6-5
J: TRBJ2-1
CDR3: CASSYSPTVKDEQFF

V: TRBV5-1
J: NA
CDR3: CASSLVPSGSSYEQYF

V: TRBV9
J: TRBJ2-5
CDR3: CASSVGGSGAQETQYF

V: TRBV7-2
J: TRBJ2-7
CDR3: CASSLMGQGSYEQYF

V: TRBV5-1
J: TRBJ2-3
CDR3: CASSPGQGAGVGTDTQYF

V: TRBV7-9
J: TRBJ2-5
CDR3: CASSPYGAQETQYF

V: TRBV6-5
J: TRBJ1-4
CDR3: CASSYRQGGKLFF

V: TRBV28
J: TRBJ2-7
CDR3: CASSFPQGLYYEQYF

V: TRBV18
J: TRBJ1-1
CDR3: CASSPGTGTGSTEAFF

V: TRBV2
J: TRBJ1-2
CDR3: CASRRGPNYGYTF

V: TRBV5-4
J: TRBJ2-7
CDR3: CASSLGLPGQATYEQYF

V: TRBV18
J: TRBJ1-1
CDR3: CASSGGVATEAFF

V: TRBV28
J: TRBJ1-4
CDR3: CASIQSGLGEKLFF

V: TRBV18
J: TRBJ2-3
CDR3: CASSPYGGVADTQYF

V: TRBV7-6
J: TRBJ2-6
CDR3: CASSLVGQSGANVLTF

V: TRBV6-1
J: TRBJ1-2
CDR3: CASSEAGRGLNYGYTF

V: TRBV28
J: TRBJ2-1
CDR3: CASSLRNRAYEQFF

V: TRBV6-5
J: TRBJ2-1
CDR3: CASSRSGINEQFF

V: TRBV28
J: TRBJ1-2
CDR3: CASSLLDNYGYTF

V: TRBV4-3
J: TRBJ2-1
CDR3: CASSLEGGRYNEQFF

V: TRBV19
J: TRBJ2-7
CDR3: CASSMSGTSGIYEQYF

V: TRBV6-5
J: TRBJ2-3
CDR3: CASSYSKSLTDTQYF

V: TRBV29-1
J: TRBJ2-7
CDR3: CSVSEQYF

V: TRBV6-1
J: TRBJ2-1
CDR3: CASSERWSRGSGGGSSYNEQFF

V: TRBV18
J: TRBJ2-3
CDR3: CASSPVTTNTDTQYF

V: TRBV5-6
J: TRBJ2-7
CDR3: CASSPQWVKDEQYF

V: TRBV11-2
J: TRBJ2-2
CDR3: CASSLAHRELFF

V: TRBV14
J: TRBJ1-2
CDR3: CASTRTGYYGYTF

V: TRBV18
J: TRBJ2-3
CDR3: CASSPAPRTDTQYF

V: TRBV5-6
J: TRBJ2-5
CDR3: CASSLVRRDQETQYF

V: TRBV10-3
J: TRBJ2-3
CDR3: CAISENDLLNTQYF

V: TRBV6-6
J: TRBJ1-2
CDR3: CASSPRGTPNYGYTF